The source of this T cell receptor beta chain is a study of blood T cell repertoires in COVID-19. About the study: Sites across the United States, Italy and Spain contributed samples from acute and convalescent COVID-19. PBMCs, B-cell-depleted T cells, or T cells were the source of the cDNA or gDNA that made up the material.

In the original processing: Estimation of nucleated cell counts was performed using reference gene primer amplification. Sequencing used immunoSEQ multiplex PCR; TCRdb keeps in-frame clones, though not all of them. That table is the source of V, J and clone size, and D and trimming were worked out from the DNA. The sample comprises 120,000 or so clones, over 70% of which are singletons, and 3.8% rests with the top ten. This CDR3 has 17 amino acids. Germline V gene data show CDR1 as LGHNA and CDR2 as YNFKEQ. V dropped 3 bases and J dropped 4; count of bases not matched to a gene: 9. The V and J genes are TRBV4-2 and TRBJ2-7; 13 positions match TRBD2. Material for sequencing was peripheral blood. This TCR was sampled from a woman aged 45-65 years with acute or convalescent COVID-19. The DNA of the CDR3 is TGTGCCAGCAGCCAGGGGACTAGCGGGATTACCCTGTACGAGCAGTACTTC. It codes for CASSQGTSGITLYEQYF.